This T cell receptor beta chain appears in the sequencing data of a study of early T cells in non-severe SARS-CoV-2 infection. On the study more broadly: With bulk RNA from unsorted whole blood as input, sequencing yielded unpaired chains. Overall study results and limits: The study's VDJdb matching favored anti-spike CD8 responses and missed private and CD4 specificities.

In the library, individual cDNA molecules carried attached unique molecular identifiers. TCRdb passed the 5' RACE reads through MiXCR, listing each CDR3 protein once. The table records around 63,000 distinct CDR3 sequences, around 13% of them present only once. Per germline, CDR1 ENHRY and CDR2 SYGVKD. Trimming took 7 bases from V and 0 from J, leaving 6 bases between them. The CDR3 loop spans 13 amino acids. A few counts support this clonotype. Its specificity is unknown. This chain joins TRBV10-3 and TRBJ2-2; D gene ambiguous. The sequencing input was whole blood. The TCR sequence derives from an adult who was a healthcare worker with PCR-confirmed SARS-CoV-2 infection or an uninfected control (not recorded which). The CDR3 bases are TGTGCCATCATACAGACGAACACCGGGGAGCTGTTTTTT. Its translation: CAIIQTNTGELFF.